This T cell receptor beta chain derives from a study of beta chain features in type 1 diabetes. Study observations and caveats: Moderate but significant shortening of TCRB CDR3s was recorded in all four CD4+ subsets from Type 1 diabetes patients.

Reverse transcribing all isolated RNA meant expressed TCRB transcripts were sequenced. Sequencing used immunoSEQ multiplex PCR; TCRdb keeps in-frame clones, though not all of them. The table lists about 190,000 clones, around 8% of them singletons, with about 0.9% in the top ten. Remarks on this clone: Its antigen is not known.

The receptor comes from a woman aged 40-49 years with type 1 diabetes. Material for sequencing was central memory CD4+ T cells from blood.

The CDR3 region has the DNA TGCGCCAGCAGGGCGGGGGCGGGAGCTATAGATGAGCAGTTCTTC. It yields the protein CASRAGAGAIDEQFF. The V call is TRBV5-1, the J call TRBJ2-1; D is perhaps TRBD2 (7 bases). The V gene lost 5 bases and the J gene lost 8 bases, with 20 bases spanning the gap. Germline V CDR1 and CDR2: SGHRS, YFSETQ. The CDR3 is made up of 15 amino acids.